Listed below are T cell receptor beta chains from one sample, sequenced in a study of molecular identifiers for immune sequencing clone quantification. TCRdb reprocessed the PCR reads via MiXCR and lists one record per CDR3 protein. The sample records 85,000 to 100,000 distinct CDR3 sequences, around 23% being singletons. Sequencing was carried out using naive CD8+ T cells from blood, with Jurkat cell RNA spiked in. Receptor source: a human donor in good health. Some libraries in this study had Jurkat cell RNA spiked in. The CDR3 runs from the conserved cysteine through the conserved F or W. Fields, in order: clone size, V gene, J gene, D gene, CDR3 DNA, CDR3 protein. A D gene is named only where the DNA matches it firmly. The listing skips clone size in some rows; elsewhere it reads once, few, many or a size class.

clone size: many; V gene: TRBV5-6; J gene: TRBJ2-2; D gene: -; CDR3 DNA: TGTGCCAGCAGCTTGGCCAACAGGGCTGGCGGGGAGCTGTTTTTT; CDR3 protein: CASSLANRAGGELFF
clone size: -; V gene: TRBV4-3; J gene: TRBJ1-5; D gene: TRBD1; CDR3 DNA: TGCGCCAGCAGCCAGGATCGGGGACAGTTCAATCCGCCCCAGCATTTT; CDR3 protein: CASSQDRGQFNPPQHF
clone size: few; V gene: TRBV5-8; J gene: TRBJ1-5; D gene: -; CDR3 DNA: TGTGCCAGCAGCTTGTACGAAGGGGTCAGCAATCAGCCCCAGCATTTT; CDR3 protein: CASSLYEGVSNQPQHF
clone size: many; V gene: TRBV4-1; J gene: TRBJ2-7; D gene: -; CDR3 DNA: TGCGCCAGCAGCCAAGAAGCAAGCTTGTCCTACGAGCAGTACTTC; CDR3 protein: CASSQEASLSYEQYF
clone size: many; V gene: TRBV27; J gene: TRBJ2-5; D gene: -; CDR3 DNA: TGTGCCAGCAGTAGGGGCCAACCTCAAGAGACCCAGTACTTC; CDR3 protein: CASSRGQPQETQYF
clone size: -; V gene: TRBV4-3; J gene: TRBJ2-5; D gene: -; CDR3 DNA: TGCGCCAGCAGCCAAGATTGGGTAGCCAGCGAGACCCAGTACTTC; CDR3 protein: CASSQDWVASETQYF
clone size: many; V gene: TRBV29-1; J gene: TRBJ1-1; D gene: -; CDR3 DNA: TGCAGCGTTGATCAGCCTTATCATCAGCCAAACACTGAAGCTTTCTTT; CDR3 protein: CSVDQPYHQPNTEAFF
clone size: -; V gene: TRBV27; J gene: TRBJ1-2; D gene: TRBD1; CDR3 DNA: TGTGCCAGCACCACTCGAGGGGGCGGTTATGGCCACACCTTC; CDR3 protein: CASTTRGGGYGHTF
clone size: many; V gene: TRBV19; J gene: TRBJ2-7; D gene: TRBD1; CDR3 DNA: TGTGCCAGTAGTATTGTGGACAGGGCCTACGAGCAGTACTTC; CDR3 protein: CASSIVDRAYEQYF
clone size: many; V gene: TRBV27; J gene: TRBJ1-2; D gene: -; CDR3 DNA: TGTGCCAGCAGCCCAACCCCGTTGACCCCTGCCTATGGCTACACCTTC; CDR3 protein: CASSPTPLTPAYGYTF
clone size: many; V gene: TRBV7-9; J gene: TRBJ1-5; D gene: -; CDR3 DNA: TGTGCCAGCAGCCAGGCAGGGAGACCCCAGCATTTT; CDR3 protein: CASSQAGRPQHF
clone size: many; V gene: TRBV19; J gene: TRBJ1-1; D gene: -; CDR3 DNA: TGTGCCAGTCAGGACGGGAACACTGAAGCTTTCTTT; CDR3 protein: CASQDGNTEAFF
clone size: many; V gene: TRBV4-1; J gene: TRBJ2-3; D gene: TRBD1; CDR3 DNA: TGCGCCAGCAGCCAATGGCGGTACGACCGGGACAGGCGCCGAACAGATACGCAGTATTTT; CDR3 protein: CASSQWRYDRDRRRTDTQYF
clone size: many; V gene: TRBV9; J gene: TRBJ1-1; D gene: -; CDR3 DNA: TGTGCCAGCAGCCAATACTCTGGACTGCATACTGAAGCTTTCTTT; CDR3 protein: CASSQYSGLHTEAFF
clone size: many; V gene: TRBV7-2; J gene: TRBJ2-3; D gene: TRBD2; CDR3 DNA: TGTGCCAGCAGCTTGAATAGCGGGGGGAGCACAGATACGCAGTATTTT; CDR3 protein: CASSLNSGGSTDTQYF